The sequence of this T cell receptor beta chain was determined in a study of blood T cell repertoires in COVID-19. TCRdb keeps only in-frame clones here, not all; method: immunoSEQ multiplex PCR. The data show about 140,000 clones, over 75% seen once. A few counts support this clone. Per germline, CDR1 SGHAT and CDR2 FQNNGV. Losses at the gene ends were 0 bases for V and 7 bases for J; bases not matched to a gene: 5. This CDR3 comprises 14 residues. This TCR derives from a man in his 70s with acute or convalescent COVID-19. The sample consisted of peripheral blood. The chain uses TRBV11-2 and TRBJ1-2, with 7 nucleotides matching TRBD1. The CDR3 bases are TGTGCCAGCAGCTTAGACACAGGGGAAGCTGGCTACACCTTC. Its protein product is CASSLDTGEAGYTF.